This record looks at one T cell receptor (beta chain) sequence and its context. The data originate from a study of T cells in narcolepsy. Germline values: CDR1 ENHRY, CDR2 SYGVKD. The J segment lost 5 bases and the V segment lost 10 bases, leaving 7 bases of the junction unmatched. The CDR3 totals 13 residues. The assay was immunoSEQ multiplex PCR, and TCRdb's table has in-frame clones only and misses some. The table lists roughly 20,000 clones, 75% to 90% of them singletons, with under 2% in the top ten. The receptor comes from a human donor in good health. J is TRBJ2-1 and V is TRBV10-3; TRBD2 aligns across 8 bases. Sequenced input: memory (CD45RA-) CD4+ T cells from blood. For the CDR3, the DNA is TGTGCCACAACTAGCGGCGACCACAATGAGCAGTTCTTC. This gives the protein CATTSGDHNEQFF.